This TCR beta chain was retrieved from a study of naive and memory T cell subsets. Overall study findings and caveats: TCRs were reportedly recovered from both biopsy types, mostly tuberculin test sites. This RNA-based method may be sensitive to activation-related transcript changes.

Treatment specified: skin biopsy from PPD injection site in Mantoux-positive individual. Cells were not sorted; total RNA input targeted about 1 to 1000 ng. A UMI-containing oligonucleotide was joined by 3' ligation to the TCR cDNA template. Tuberculin skin test biopsies were taken where PPD was injected in Mantoux-positive people. This clonotype has only a few counts. Its antigen is unidentified. There are 16 residues in the CDR3. Germline V gene sequence: CDR1 DFQATT, CDR2 SNEGSKA (reference sequence). Trimming at V came to 2 bases and at J to 3 bases, leaving 9 bases not matched to a gene. Blood and skin TCR RNA was reverse transcribed with alpha and beta constant primers. TCRdb used MiXCR to reprocess the UMI-ligation and nested PCR reads, holding one entry per CDR3 protein. The table lists roughly 18,000 distinct CDR3 sequences, approximately 9.7% of them singletons.

The chain uses TRBV20-1 and TRBJ1-2; 10 nucleotides align to TRBD1. The TCR sequence derives from an adult in good health. The material sequenced was skin, taken from a tuberculin skin test site. CDR3 protein: CSARLTGGAPYYGYTF. The DNA of the CDR3 is TGCAGTGCTAGACTGACAGGGGGCGCCCCCTACTATGGCTACACCTTC.